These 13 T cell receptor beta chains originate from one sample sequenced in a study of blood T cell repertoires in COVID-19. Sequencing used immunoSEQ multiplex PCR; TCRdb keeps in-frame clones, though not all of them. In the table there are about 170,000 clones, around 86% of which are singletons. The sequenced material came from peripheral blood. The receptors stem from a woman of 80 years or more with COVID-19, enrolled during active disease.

CDR3 residues: CASSQDPAGGFSYEQYF. The DNA for the CDR3 is TGTGCCAGCAGCCAAGATCCCGCAGGGGGGTTCTCCTACGAGCAGTACTTC. The chain recombines TRBV4-2 with TRBJ2-7; a weak D match, TRBD1 (7 bases). Trimming took 0 bases from V and 0 from J, leaving 15 bases between them. Germline CDR1 and CDR2: LGHNA and YNFKEQ. The length of the CDR3 is 17 residues.

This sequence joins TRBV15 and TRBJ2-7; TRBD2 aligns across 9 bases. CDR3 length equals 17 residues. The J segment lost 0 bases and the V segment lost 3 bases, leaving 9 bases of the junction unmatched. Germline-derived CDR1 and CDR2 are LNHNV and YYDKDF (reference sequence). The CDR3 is CATSSRLAGPSSYEQYF. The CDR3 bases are TGTGCCACCAGCAGTCGGCTAGCGGGGCCGAGCTCCTACGAGCAGTACTTC. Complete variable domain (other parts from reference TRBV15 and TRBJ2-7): DAMVIQNPRYQVTQFGKPVTLSCSQTLNHNVMYWYQQKSSQAPKLLFHYYDKDFNNEADTPDNFQSRRPNTSFCFLDIRSPGLGDTAMYLCATSSRLAGPSSYEQYFGPGTRLTVT.

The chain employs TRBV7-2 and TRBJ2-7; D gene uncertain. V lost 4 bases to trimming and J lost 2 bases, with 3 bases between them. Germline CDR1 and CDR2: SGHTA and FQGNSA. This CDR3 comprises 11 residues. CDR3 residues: CASSSAYEQYF. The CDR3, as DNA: TGTGCCAGCAGCTCCGCCTACGAGCAGTACTTC.

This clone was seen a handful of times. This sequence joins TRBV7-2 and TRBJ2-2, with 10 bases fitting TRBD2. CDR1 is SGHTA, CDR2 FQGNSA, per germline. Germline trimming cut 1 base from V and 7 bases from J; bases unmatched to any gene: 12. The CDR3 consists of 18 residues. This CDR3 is CASSLELSGRASRGELFF. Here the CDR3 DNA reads TGTGCCAGCAGCTTAGAGTTGAGCGGGAGGGCCTCTCGCGGGGAGCTGTTTTTT. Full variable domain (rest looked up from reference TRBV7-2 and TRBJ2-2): GAGVSQSPSNKVTEKGKDVELRCDPISGHTALYWYRQSLGQGLEFLIYFQGNSAPDKSGLPSDRFSAERTGGSVSTLTIQRTQQEDSAVYLCASSLELSGRASRGELFFGEGSRLTVL.

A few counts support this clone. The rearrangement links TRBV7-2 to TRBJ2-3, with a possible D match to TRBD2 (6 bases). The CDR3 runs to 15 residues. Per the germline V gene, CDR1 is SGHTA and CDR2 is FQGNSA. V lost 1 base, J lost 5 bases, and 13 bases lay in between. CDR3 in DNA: TGTGCCAGCAGCTTAGTTGGAGGGGTGGTAGATACGCAGTATTTT. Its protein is CASSLVGGVVDTQYF.

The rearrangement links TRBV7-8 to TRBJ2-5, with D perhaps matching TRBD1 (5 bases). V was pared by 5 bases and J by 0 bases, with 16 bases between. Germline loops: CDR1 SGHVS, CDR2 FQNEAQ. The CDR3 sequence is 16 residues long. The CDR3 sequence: CASSLGRALDQETQYF. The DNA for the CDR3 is TGTGCCAGCAGCCTAGGCAGGGCCCTAGACCAAGAGACCCAGTACTTC. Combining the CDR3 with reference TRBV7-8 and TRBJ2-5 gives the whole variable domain GAGVSQSPRYKVAKRGQDVALRCDPISGHVSLFWYQQALGQGPEFLTYFQNEAQLDKSGLPSDRFFAERPEGSVSTLKIQRTQQEDSAVYLCASSLGRALDQETQYFGPGTRLLVL.

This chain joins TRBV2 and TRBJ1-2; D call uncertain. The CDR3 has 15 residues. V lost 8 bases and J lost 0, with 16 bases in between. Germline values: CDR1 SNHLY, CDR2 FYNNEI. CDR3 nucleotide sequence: TGTGCCAGCCGGGAACAACAAGGTGCTAACTATGGCTACACCTTC. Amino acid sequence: CASREQQGANYGYTF.

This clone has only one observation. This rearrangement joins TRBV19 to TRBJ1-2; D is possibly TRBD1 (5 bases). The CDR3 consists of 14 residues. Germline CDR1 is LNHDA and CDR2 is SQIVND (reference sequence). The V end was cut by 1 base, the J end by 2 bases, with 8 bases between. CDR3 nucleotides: TGTGCCAGTAGTATAGTGACAGAAAACTATGGCTACACCTTC. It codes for CASSIVTENYGYTF.

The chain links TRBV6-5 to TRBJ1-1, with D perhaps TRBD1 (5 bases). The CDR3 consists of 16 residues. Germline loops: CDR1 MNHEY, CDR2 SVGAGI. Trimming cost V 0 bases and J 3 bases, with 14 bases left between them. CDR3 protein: CASSYSSAGSDTEAFF. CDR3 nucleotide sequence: TGTGCCAGCAGTTACTCGTCGGCAGGGTCGGACACTGAAGCTTTCTTT.

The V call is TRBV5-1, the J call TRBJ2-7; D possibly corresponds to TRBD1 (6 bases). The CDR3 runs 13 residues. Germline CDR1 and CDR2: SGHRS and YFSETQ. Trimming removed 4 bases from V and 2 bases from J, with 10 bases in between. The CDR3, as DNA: TGCGCCAGCAGCCCGGACAGCGCCTACGAGCAGTACTTC. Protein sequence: CASSPDSAYEQYF.

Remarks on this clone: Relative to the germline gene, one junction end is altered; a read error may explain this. CDR3 coding DNA: TGTGCCAGCAGCAGTAGCGGGAGGGCCACAAACATTCAGTACTTC. Residues: CASSSSGRATNIQYF. The chain carries TRBV5-4 and TRBJ2-4; TRBD2 matches at 11 bases. There are 15 residues in the CDR3. Germline V lookup: CDR1 SGHNT, CDR2 YYREEE (reference sequence).

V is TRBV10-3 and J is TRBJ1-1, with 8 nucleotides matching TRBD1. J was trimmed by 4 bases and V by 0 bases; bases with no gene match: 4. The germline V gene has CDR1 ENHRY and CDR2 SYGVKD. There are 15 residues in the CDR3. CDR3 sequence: CAISESPGGGTEAFF. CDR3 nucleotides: TGTGCCATCAGTGAGTCCCCAGGGGGCGGCACTGAAGCTTTCTTT.

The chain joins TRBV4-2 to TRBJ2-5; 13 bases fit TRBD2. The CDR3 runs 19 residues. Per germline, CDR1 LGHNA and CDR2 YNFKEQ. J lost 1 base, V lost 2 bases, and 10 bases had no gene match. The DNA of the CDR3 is TGTGCCAGCAGCCAAACCGGGACTAGCGGGACGGGAGGCCAAGAGACCCAGTACTTC. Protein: CASSQTGTSGTGGQETQYF.